This entry describes one TCR beta chain. The data originate from a study of blood T cell repertoires in COVID-19. Study-wide background: Some COVID-19 samples were acute and others convalescent; all came from the United States, Italy and Spain. PBMCs, B-cell-depleted T cells, or T cells were the source of the cDNA or gDNA that made up the material.

Germline lookup yields CDR1 MNHEY and CDR2 SVGAGI. The CDR3 runs to 14 residues. The V and J ends lost 6 bases and 3 bases, in that order; junction bases with no gene match: 7. Enrolment of Seattle patients took place during active infection, and they were followed longitudinally. The authors' processing: Cell counts per sample came from amplifying reference gene primers. Measured with immunoSEQ multiplex PCR; TCRdb has only the in-frame clones, and not every one. V, J and clone size were drawn from that table, and D and trimming were deduced from the DNA. The sample holds around 260,000 clones; approximately 89% are singletons and the top ten take around 2.2%.

This rearrangement joins TRBV6-5 to TRBJ2-7; 8 bases are a match to TRBD1. Sequencing was carried out using peripheral blood. This clonotype originated in a woman aged 25 to 39 with COVID-19, enrolled during active disease. This chain's CDR3 is CASSQRTGNYEQYF. In nucleotides, the CDR3 is TGTGCCAGCAGCCAACGGACAGGGAACTACGAGCAGTACTTC.